The clone carrying this T cell receptor (beta chain) was observed a few times. What it recognizes is unknown. The sample originates from a study of T cell repertoires in cytomegalovirus infection. As for the study in general: Evidence of both CMV infection and a matching HLA type came from public TCR beta signatures.

Looked up from germline, CDR1 is SGHVS and CDR2 is FQNEAQ. Trimming cost V 5 bases and J 4 bases, with 18 bases left between them. CDR3 size: 15 residues. Via MiXCR, TCRdb re-called the reads, giving one row per CDR3 protein. The sample has about 250,000 distinct CDR3 sequences; about 17% are singletons. Study-wide points: Adding up the frequency of public TCR beta families identified people who carried CMV plus the relevant HLA. HLA-C-restricted CMV-specific TCR beta clonotypes were dominant in the ex vivo response.

The sequencing input was CD8+ T cells from PBMCs. The TCR was taken from a human donor in good health (CMV status not recorded). Some clones in this sample may be carry-over from other donors' samples. This sequence joins TRBV7-8 and TRBJ2-7; TRBD1 or TRBD2 may be the D gene (6 bases each). The CDR3 sequence is CASSLGYGGLYEQYF. For the CDR3, the DNA is TGTGCCAGCAGCCTAGGGTATGGGGGGCTGTACGAGCAGTACTTC.